This T cell receptor beta chain emerged from a study of STAT5B mutations in CD4+ large granular lymphocyte leukemia. Germline loops: CDR1 SGHDT, CDR2 YYEEEE. The trim removed 4 bases at V and 1 base at J, leaving 5 bases unmatched. The CDR3 length is 17 residues. The method was immunoSEQ multiplex PCR; TCRdb's version includes in-frame clones alone and lacks a portion of them. Of 30,000 to 40,000 clones detected, more than 60% appear once; the ten largest clones hold less than 0.6%. The clonotype originates from a human donor in good health. The rearrangement uses TRBV5-6 and TRBJ1-4; 12 bases line up with TRBD1. Sequencing was done on a sample of CD4+ T cells from blood buffy coats. CDR3 sequence (DNA): TGTGCCAGCAGCAGCCGGGACAGGGGGCGAACTAATGAAAAACTGTTTTTT. Amino acid sequence: CASSSRDRGRTNEKLFF.